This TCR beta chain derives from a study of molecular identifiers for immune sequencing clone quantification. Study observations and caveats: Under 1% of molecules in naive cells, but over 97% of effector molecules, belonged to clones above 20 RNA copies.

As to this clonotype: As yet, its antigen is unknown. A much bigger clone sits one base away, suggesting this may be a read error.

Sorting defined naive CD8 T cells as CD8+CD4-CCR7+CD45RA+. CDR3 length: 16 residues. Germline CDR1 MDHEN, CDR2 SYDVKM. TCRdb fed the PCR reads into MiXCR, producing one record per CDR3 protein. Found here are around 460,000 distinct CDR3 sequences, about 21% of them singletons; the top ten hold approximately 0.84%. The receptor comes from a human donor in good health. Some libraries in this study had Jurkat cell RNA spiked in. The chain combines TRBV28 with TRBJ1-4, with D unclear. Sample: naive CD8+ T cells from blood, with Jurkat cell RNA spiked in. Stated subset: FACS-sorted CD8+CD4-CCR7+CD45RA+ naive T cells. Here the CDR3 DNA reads TGTGCCAGCAGTTTCACAGATGACGACGTTAATGAAAAACCGTTTTTT. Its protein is CASSFTDDDVNEKPFF. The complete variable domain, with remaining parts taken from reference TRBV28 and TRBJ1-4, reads DVKVTQSSRYLVKRTGEKVFLECVQDMDHENMFWYRQDPGLGLRLIYFSYDVKMKEKGDIPEGYSVSREKKERFSLILESASTNQTSMYLCASSFTDDDVNEKPFFGSGTQLSVL.